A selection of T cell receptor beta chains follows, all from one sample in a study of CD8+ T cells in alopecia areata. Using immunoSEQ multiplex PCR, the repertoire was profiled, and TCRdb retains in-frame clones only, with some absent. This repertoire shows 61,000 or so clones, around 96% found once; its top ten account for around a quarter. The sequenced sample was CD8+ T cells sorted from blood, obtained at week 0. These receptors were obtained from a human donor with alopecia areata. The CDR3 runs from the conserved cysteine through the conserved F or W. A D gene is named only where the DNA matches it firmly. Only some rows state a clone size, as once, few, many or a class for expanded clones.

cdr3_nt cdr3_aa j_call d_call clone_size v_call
TGTGCCAGCAGCCAAGATGTTGGGGGGGCGGATACGCAGTATTTT CASSQDVGGADTQYF TRBJ2-3 - - TRBV14
TGTGCCAGCAGCCCTGATTTGGGGGGCCAAGAGACCCAGTACTTC CASSPDLGGQETQYF TRBJ2-5 - - TRBV7-2
TGTGCCAGCAGAGCCGGGACAGGGGGCGACCAGCCCCAGCATTTT CASRAGTGGDQPQHF TRBJ1-5 TRBD1 - TRBV2
TGTGCCAGCAGCTTAGGTCGCGACGGACAATACGAGCAGTACTTC CASSLGRDGQYEQYF TRBJ2-7 - - TRBV11-2
TGTGCCAGCAGCTTAAAACGCTTAAGCGGGGGGTACACAGATACGCAGTATTTT CASSLKRLSGGYTDTQYF TRBJ2-3 TRBD2 - TRBV7-2
TGTGCCAGCAGCTTGGGGACTAGCGGTTCCTACGAGCAGTACTTC CASSLGTSGSYEQYF TRBJ2-7 TRBD2 - TRBV5-5
TGTGCCGGCCAATACAGGGGCTCCTACGAGCAGTACTTC CAGQYRGSYEQYF TRBJ2-7 TRBD1 - TRBV6-1
TGCAGCGTTGTCCCGACAAAGAACACTGAAGCTTTCTTT CSVVPTKNTEAFF TRBJ1-1 - - TRBV29-1
TGCGCCAGCAGCCAAACAGATTCGATCGCCTACGAGCAGTACTTC CASSQTDSIAYEQYF TRBJ2-7 - - TRBV4-1
TGTGCCAGCAGCGCAGGATGGGGGACCTACGAGCAGTACTTC CASSAGWGTYEQYF TRBJ2-7 - - TRBV5-6
TGCAGCGTTGTAGGTCAGGTGGGCACCGGGGAGCTGTTTTTT CSVVGQVGTGELFF TRBJ2-2 - - TRBV29-1
TGCGCCAGCAGCCAAGATCGAACCCTGCCTGGCGTGGGAACTGAAGCTTTCTTT CASSQDRTLPGVGTEAFF TRBJ1-1 - - TRBV4-3
TGTGCCAGCGGTTACGGTGACACTGAAGCTTTCTTT CASGYGDTEAFF TRBJ1-1 - - TRBV6-5
TGTGCCATCAGTGGTGAGGGAACGAACACCGGGGAGCTGTTTTTT CAISGEGTNTGELFF TRBJ2-2 - - TRBV10-3
TGTGCCAGCAGTTCGCTGGGAGATACGCAGTATTTT CASSSLGDTQYF TRBJ2-3 - - TRBV6-6
TGTGCCAGCAGCCCGAGCGGGGGGGCATACAATGAGCAGTTCTTC CASSPSGGAYNEQFF TRBJ2-1 TRBD2 - TRBV7-9
TGTGCCAGCAGCCAAGAAGTTACCGGGGGGGCCTCCTACAATGAGCAGTTCTTC CASSQEVTGGASYNEQFF TRBJ2-1 TRBD2 - TRBV4-2
TGTGCCAGCAGCCGGCCGGGACTAGGAGAGACCCAGTACTTC CASSRPGLGETQYF TRBJ2-5 TRBD2 - TRBV7-2
TGCGCCAGCAGCCAAGATTGGAGGGCCTTCTACAATGAGCAGTTCTTC CASSQDWRAFYNEQFF TRBJ2-1 - - TRBV4-3
TGTGCCAGCAGCTTTGGAGGGAACACCGGGGAGCTGTTTTTT CASSFGGNTGELFF TRBJ2-2 - - TRBV6-5
TGTGCCAGCAGCCCTTTCGCGGGTCTGGTGAACTATGGCTACACCTTC CASSPFAGLVNYGYTF TRBJ1-2 - - TRBV5-6
TGTGCCAGCAGCTCCGGGACAGCTACCTACGAGCAGTACTTC CASSSGTATYEQYF TRBJ2-7 TRBD1 - TRBV7-9
TGCGCCAGCAGCCAAGGAAGATTCGGCACCTCCTACGAGCAGTACTTC CASSQGRFGTSYEQYF TRBJ2-7 - - TRBV4-3
TGTGCCAGCAGTTGGAACAGGAACGCGAACACCGGGGAGCTGTTTTTT CASSWNRNANTGELFF TRBJ2-2 - - TRBV28
TGCGCCAGCAGCGTCGAGAACACCGGGGAGCTGTTTTTT CASSVENTGELFF TRBJ2-2 - once TRBV5-1
TGTGCCAGCAGCTCCCGCGCGGGGGGGACGGAGACCCAGTACTTC CASSSRAGGTETQYF TRBJ2-5 TRBD2 - TRBV9
TGCGCCAGCAGCCAAGGCGGGACAGGGGTCGAGACCCAGTACTTC CASSQGGTGVETQYF TRBJ2-5 TRBD1 - TRBV4-1
TGTGCCAGCAGCCAAGTTGCGGGGGTATACAATGAGCAGTTCTTC CASSQVAGVYNEQFF TRBJ2-1 TRBD2 once TRBV14
TGTGCCAGCAGCTTGTTCTCCCCTTGGGGCCACGAGCAGTACTTC CASSLFSPWGHEQYF TRBJ2-7 - - TRBV5-6